This T cell receptor beta chain is from a study of T cells expressing NK-cell markers. Study details: According to the study, TCR beta repertoires originated from sorted CD3+CD56+NKG2C+, CD3+CD56+NKG2C- and CD3+CD56-NKG2C+ T cells.

A word on this clonotype: Antigen unknown.

Study-level points and caveats: Questions lingered over whether expanded NKG2C+ T cell clones were HCMV-specific. Researchers report these clonotypes also headed the CD3+CD56-NKG2C+ fraction in a handful of donors.

Germline values: CDR1 MGHRA, CDR2 YSYEKL. This CDR3 has 16 amino acids. The authors made TCR beta cDNA libraries by 5'RACE template switching. This switching added a universal primer site and UMIs. Using the 5' RACE reads, TCRdb records one entry per CDR3 protein without DNA. In total, the table holds some 120,000 distinct CDR3 sequences. The genes are TRBV4-1 and TRBJ2-3; TCRdb outputs TRBD1, but without DNA this stays unchecked. This sequence originates from a woman between 18 and 75 years old in good health. Material for sequencing was blood T cells: a sorted CD56 or NKG2C T cell subset, CD4+ or CD8+ T cells, or bulk PBMC T cells (not recorded which). CDR3 protein: CASSQDWDKFTDTQYF.